Below, 30 T cell receptor beta chains from the same sample are listed, as sequenced in a study of blood T cell repertoires in COVID-19. Sequenced by immunoSEQ multiplex PCR; TCRdb stores in-frame clones only, minus some. The data show 250,000 to 350,000 clones, 85% to 90% seen once. Sequences were obtained from peripheral blood. These receptors originate from a woman in her 30s with COVID-19, enrolled during active disease.

The CDR3 sequence is CSVEGPLLSGYSEDEQFF. The CDR3 nucleotides are TGCAGCGTTGAAGGCCCCCTTCTATCCGGCTATAGCGAGGATGAGCAGTTCTTC. This chain links TRBV29-1 with TRBJ2-1, with D tentatively TRBD2 (5 bases). Looked up from germline, CDR1 is SQVTM and CDR2 is ANQGSEA. V was clipped by 1 base and J by 8 bases, with 27 bases between them. CDR3 length equals 18 residues.

In this sample, this clone turned up once. The J gene is TRBJ2-1, the V gene TRBV28; D uncertain. The CDR3 loop spans 15 amino acids. V dropped 2 bases and J dropped 2 bases, with 10 bases sitting between them. Germline CDR1 MDHEN, CDR2 SYDVKM. The CDR3 protein is CASSLGISAYNEQFF. CDR3 sequence (DNA): TGTGCCAGCAGTTTAGGCATATCCGCCTACAATGAGCAGTTCTTC.

The chain has TRBV7-8 and TRBJ2-5, with TRBD1 matching 11 bases. J gave up 4 bases and V 5 bases, and 6 bases lay outside the gene matches. This CDR3 region has 15 residues. Per the germline V gene, CDR1 is SGHVS and CDR2 is FQNEAQ. The CDR3 reads CASSLPGTGGETQYF. CDR3 bases: TGTGCCAGCAGCCTGCCAGGGACAGGGGGAGAGACCCAGTACTTC.

V is TRBV3-1 (or the pseudogene TRBV3-2) and J is TRBJ1-5; D is undetermined. CDR3 length equals 13 residues. From germline, CDR1 is LGHDT and CDR2 YNNKEL (reference sequence). Trimming took off 0 bases at V and 4 bases at J, with 4 bases between the two ends. The CDR3 spells CASSQDMNQPQHF. Written as DNA, the CDR3 is TGTGCCAGCAGCCAAGACATGAATCAGCCCCAGCATTTT.

The V gene is TRBV2, the J gene TRBJ1-2, with 7 bases matching TRBD1. The V segment lost 8 bases and the J segment 1 base; nucleotides outside the gene matches: 4. CDR3 length equals 13 residues. The V gene's germline CDR1 is SNHLY and CDR2 FYNNEI. In nucleotides, the CDR3 is TGTGCCAGCCGGGACAGCTTTAACTATGGCTACACCTTC. It is translated as CASRDSFNYGYTF. The whole variable domain, filled in from reference TRBV2 and TRBJ1-2, reads EPEVTQTPSHQVTQMGQEVILRCVPISNHLYFYWYRQILGQKVEFLVSFYNNEISEKSEIFDDQFSVERPDGSNFTLKIRSTKLEDSAMYFCASRDSFNYGYTFGSGTRLTVV.

V is TRBV6-5 and J is TRBJ2-6; maybe TRBD1 (5 bases). Germline V gene lookup returns CDR1 MNHEY and CDR2 SVGAGI. V was trimmed by 4 bases and J by 0 bases, leaving 7 bases between them. The CDR3 is 15 amino acids. The CDR3 region is CASSSTGSGANVLTF. DNA for the CDR3: TGTGCCAGCAGTTCCACAGGCTCTGGGGCCAACGTCCTGACTTTC.

This chain links TRBV7-9 with TRBJ1-1; the D is unclear. Trimming removed 3 bases from V and 5 bases from J, with 19 bases in between. The CDR3 is 16 amino acids. Germline assignment: CDR1 SEHNR and CDR2 FQNEAQ (reference sequence). The CDR3 sequence: CASSFRGVEFGTEAFF. CDR3 nucleotide sequence: TGTGCCAGCAGCTTCCGGGGAGTTGAATTTGGTACTGAAGCTTTCTTT.

The CDR3 bases are TGTGCCAGCATGGGGGCCGCCTACAATGAGCAGTTCTTC. Translated, it gives CASMGAAYNEQFF. V gene TRBV28 combines with J gene TRBJ2-1, with a tentative D call TRBD1 (6 bases). Trimming shortened V by 7 bases and J by 2 bases, and 9 bases separated the two germline ends. The germline gives CDR1 MDHEN, CDR2 SYDVKM. CDR3 length equals 13 residues.

The rearrangement uses TRBV5-1 and TRBJ2-3; 11 nucleotides agree with TRBD2. CDR1 is SGHRS and CDR2 is YFSETQ in the germline V gene. The length of the CDR3 is 17 residues. Trimming removed 3 bases from V and 5 bases from J; junction bases left unmatched: 11. CDR3 DNA sequence: TGCGCCAGCAGCTATATCATAGCGGGAGGGCCGGGAGATACGCAGTATTTT. It codes for CASSYIIAGGPGDTQYF.

The rearrangement uses TRBV30 and TRBJ1-1, with D unclear. CDR1 GTSNPN and CDR2 SVGIG come from the germline V gene (reference sequence). Trimming shortened V by 3 bases and J by 1 base, and 9 bases separated the two germline ends. The CDR3 extends over 13 amino acids. CDR3 bases: TGTGCCTGGAGCCTGGCTGAGAACACTGAAGCTTTCTTT. Its protein is CAWSLAENTEAFF.

The rearrangement links TRBV12-3 or TRBV12-4 to TRBJ1-1, with D unresolved. Trimming left V 7 bases short and J 2 bases short, with 11 bases between. The CDR3 loop spans 13 amino acids. CDR3 sequence reads: CASTDRGNTEAFF. The CDR3, as DNA: TGTGCCAGCACTGATCGGGGTAACACTGAAGCTTTCTTT.

The chain uses TRBV20-1 and TRBJ2-5; a possible D gene is TRBD2 (5 bases). This CDR3 has 14 residues. Trimming left V 3 bases short and J 5 bases short, with 16 bases between. The germline V gene has CDR1 DFQATT and CDR2 SNEGSKA (reference sequence). The CDR3 sequence: CSASEGVVTETQYF. DNA for the CDR3: TGCAGTGCTAGTGAGGGAGTTGTGACGGAGACCCAGTACTTC.

CDR3 in amino acids: CASSELAREGSPLHF. CDR3 coding DNA: TGTGCCAGCAGTGAATTAGCCAGGGAGGGGTCACCCCTCCACTTT. The chain joins TRBV2 to TRBJ1-6, with D perhaps matching TRBD1 (5 bases). Trimming shortened V by 2 bases and J by 10 bases, and 15 bases separated the two germline ends. Germline CDR1 SNHLY, CDR2 FYNNEI. The CDR3 loop spans 15 amino acids.

The chain employs TRBV5-6 and TRBJ2-2; D perhaps matches TRBD1 (5 bases). Trimming pared 0 bases from V and 5 bases from J, leaving 5 bases between. This CDR3 is built from 13 residues. Germline V CDR1 and CDR2: SGHDT, YYEEEE. DNA of the CDR3: TGTGCCAGCAGCTTGGAGGGGACCGGGGAGCTGTTTTTT. Residues: CASSLEGTGELFF. The entire variable domain, with the rest obtained from reference TRBV5-6 and TRBJ2-2, is as follows: DAGVTQSPTHLIKTRGQQVTLRCSPKSGHDTVSWYQQALGQGPQFIFQYYEEEERQRGNFPDRFSGHQFPNYSSELNVNALLLGDSALYLCASSLEGTGELFFGEGSRLTVL.

This clone came up once. The V call is TRBV2, the J call TRBJ1-4; D might be TRBD1 (6 bases). The CDR3 totals 14 residues. V dropped 4 bases and J dropped 8 bases, with 14 bases sitting between them. Germline V gives CDR1 SNHLY, CDR2 FYNNEI. CDR3 region: CASSGAGAGEKLFF. The CDR3 DNA follows: TGTGCCAGCAGTGGGGCGGGGGCTGGGGAAAAACTGTTTTTT.

The gene calls are TRBV7-8 and TRBJ2-7; D is uncertain. The CDR3 sequence is 12 residues long. The V gene lost 5 bases and the J gene lost 7 bases, with 12 bases spanning the gap. The V gene's germline CDR1 is SGHVS and CDR2 FQNEAQ. The CDR3 spells CASSITQLEQYF. CDR3 nucleotide sequence: TGTGCCAGCAGCATTACACAGTTAGAGCAGTACTTC.

This sequence joins TRBV7-9 and TRBJ2-2, with D possibly TRBD1 on 6 matching bases. The CDR3 covers 15 residues. The germline CDR1 and CDR2 sequences are SEHNR and FQNEAQ (reference sequence). V shed 5 bases and J shed 0 bases, with 10 bases lying between them. This CDR3 is CASSPGQPNTGELFF. CDR3 bases: TGTGCCAGCAGCCCCGGACAGCCGAACACCGGGGAGCTGTTTTTT.

The gene calls are TRBV5-1 and TRBJ1-1; the D gene is possibly TRBD1 (5 bases). The ends were cut back, 4 bases at V and 8 bases at J, with 15 bases in the middle. This CDR3 comprises 13 residues. Germline CDR1 SGHRS, CDR2 YFSETQ. In DNA, the CDR3 is TGCGCCAGCAGCCCGATAGGGCAGGGAGAAGCTTTCTTT. It yields the protein CASSPIGQGEAFF.

This clone came up a few times. The chain combines TRBV6-2 or TRBV6-3 with TRBJ2-7; 15 bases align to TRBD2. Germline V gene data show CDR1 as MNHEY and CDR2 as SVGEGT. V was pared by 5 bases and J by 3 bases, with 11 bases of the junction left unmatched. This CDR3 contains 18 residues. CDR3 bases: TGTGCCAGCAGTCCACGGACTAGCGGGAGGGCCGTCCTCTACGAGCAGTACTTC. Residues: CASSPRTSGRAVLYEQYF.

The chain recombines TRBV19 with TRBJ1-5; 8 nucleotides align to TRBD1. V lost 6 bases, J lost 1 base, and 8 bases stayed unmatched. CDR1 is LNHDA and CDR2 is SQIVND in the germline V gene (reference sequence). The CDR3 is 16 amino acids. The CDR3 coding sequence is TGTGCCAGTAGCGCACGGGACAGGACGAGCAATCAGCCCCAGCATTTT. Its protein is CASSARDRTSNQPQHF.

This sequence joins TRBV3-1 (or the pseudogene TRBV3-2) and TRBJ2-7, with D perhaps matching TRBD2 (5 bases). Germline V CDR1 and CDR2: LGHDT, YNNKEL (reference sequence). The length of the CDR3 is 15 residues. Trimming cost V 0 bases and J 5 bases, with 14 bases left between them. CDR3 residues: CASSQDLVRVNEQYF. In DNA form, the CDR3 reads TGTGCCAGCAGCCAAGACCTAGTGAGGGTTAACGAGCAGTACTTC.

The rearrangement links TRBV9 to TRBJ1-1, with 11 positions matching TRBD1. The CDR3 loop spans 16 amino acids. The J segment lost 4 bases and the V segment lost 2 bases, leaving 7 bases of the junction unmatched. Germline V gives CDR1 SGDLS, CDR2 YYNGEE. The CDR3 DNA follows: TGTGCCAGCAGCGTCGGGACAGGGGGGTCCGGCACTGAAGCTTTCTTT. Translation gives CASSVGTGGSGTEAFF.

The CDR3 region is CASSLNEGTEAFF. CDR3 bases: TGTGCCAGCAGCTTAAATGAGGGAACTGAAGCTTTCTTT. The chain joins TRBV7-3 to TRBJ1-1; D call uncertain. The germline V and J ends were trimmed by 1 base and 5 bases, with 8 bases remaining between them. The germline gives CDR1 SGHTA, CDR2 FQGTGA. CDR3 length: 13 residues.

The chain is built from TRBV6-5 and TRBJ2-6; maybe TRBD2 (6 bases). The ends were cut back, 2 bases at V and 0 bases at J, with 8 bases in the middle. The length of the CDR3 is 16 residues. Germline V gene lookup returns CDR1 MNHEY and CDR2 SVGAGI. CDR3 nucleotides: TGTGCCAGCAGTTACGGGGGGAGCTCTGGGGCCAACGTCCTGACTTTC. It codes for CASSYGGSSGANVLTF.

The chain is built from TRBV5-4 and TRBJ2-1, with TRBD2 matching over 9 bases. Germline V gives CDR1 SGHNT, CDR2 YYREEE (reference sequence). V gave up 0 bases and J gave up 2 bases; unmatched junction bases: 6. The CDR3 is 17 amino acids. CDR3 residues: CASSLVSGGRAYNEQFF. In DNA form, the CDR3 reads TGTGCCAGCAGCTTGGTATCCGGCGGGAGGGCCTACAATGAGCAGTTCTTC.

J is TRBJ1-1 and V is TRBV5-4; weak D call: TRBD1 (6 bases). Trimming took off 3 bases at V and 4 bases at J, with 13 bases between the two ends. The germline V gene has CDR1 SGHNT and CDR2 YYREEE (reference sequence). This CDR3 contains 14 residues. The CDR3 DNA is TGTGCCAGCAGCTCGGCGGGGGGGCCCACTGAAGCTTTCTTT. It specifies CASSSAGGPTEAFF.

The V call is TRBV19, the J call TRBJ1-1, with 8 nucleotides matching TRBD1. The V and J ends lost 7 bases and 5 bases, in that order; junction bases with no gene match: 6. This CDR3 has 13 amino acids. Germline lookup yields CDR1 LNHDA and CDR2 SQIVND (reference sequence). The CDR3 region has the DNA TGTGCCAGTACCAGTAGACAGGGGACTGAAGCTTTCTTT. Its translation is CASTSRQGTEAFF.

J is TRBJ1-2 and V is TRBV18, with D possibly matching TRBD1 (6 bases). CDR1 is KGHSH and CDR2 is LQKENI in the germline V gene. The CDR3 runs 12 residues. V dropped 3 bases and J dropped 8 bases, with 10 bases sitting between them. CDR3: CASSPAGEGYTF. The CDR3 bases are TGTGCCAGCTCACCGGCAGGGGAAGGCTACACCTTC.

The J gene is TRBJ1-3, the V gene TRBV19, with no clear D. Trimming took off 4 bases at V and 2 bases at J, with 6 bases between the two ends. CDR1 is LNHDA and CDR2 is SQIVND in the germline V gene (reference sequence). The CDR3 contains 13 residues. CDR3 amino acids: CASSTDTGNTIYF. CDR3 in DNA: TGTGCCAGTAGTACCGACACTGGAAACACCATATATTTT.

The table lists this clone with a count of one. J is TRBJ2-5 and V is TRBV20-1, with D perhaps matching TRBD2 (5 bases). The ends were cut back, 4 bases at V and 3 bases at J, with 6 bases in the middle. Germline V gene data show CDR1 as DFQATT and CDR2 as SNEGSKA (reference sequence). The CDR3 sequence is 11 residues long. CDR3 loop: CSATGEETQYF. As DNA, the CDR3 is TGCAGTGCTACCGGGGAAGAGACCCAGTACTTC.